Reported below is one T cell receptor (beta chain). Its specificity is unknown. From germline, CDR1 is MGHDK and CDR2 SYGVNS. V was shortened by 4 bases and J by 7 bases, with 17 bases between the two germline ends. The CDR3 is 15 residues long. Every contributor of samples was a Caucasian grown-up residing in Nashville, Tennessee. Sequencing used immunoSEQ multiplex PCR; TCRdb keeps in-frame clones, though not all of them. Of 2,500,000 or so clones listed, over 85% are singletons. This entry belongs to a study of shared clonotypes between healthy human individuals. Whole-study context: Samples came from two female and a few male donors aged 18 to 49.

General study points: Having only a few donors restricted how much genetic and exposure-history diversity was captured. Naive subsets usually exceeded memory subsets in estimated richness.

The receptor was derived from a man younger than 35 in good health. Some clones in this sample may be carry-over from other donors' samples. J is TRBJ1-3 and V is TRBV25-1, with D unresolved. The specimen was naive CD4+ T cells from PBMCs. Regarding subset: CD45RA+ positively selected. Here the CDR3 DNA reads TGTGCCAGCAGTGGGATCGAAAACCCCCAGAACACCATATATTTT. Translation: CASSGIENPQNTIYF.